Shown below are 6 T cell receptor beta chains from a single sample sequenced in a study of shared clonotypes between healthy human individuals. Generated by immunoSEQ multiplex PCR, the TCRdb table keeps only in-frame clones and is missing some. The table shows 170,000 or so clones, with 66% occurring only once. The source material was memory CD4+ T cells sorted from blood. The subset here: CD45RA-negative fraction. All receptors derive from a young man in good health.

The chain carries TRBV7-2 and TRBJ2-3, with a possible D match to TRBD2 (6 bases). CDR3 size: 15 residues. V gave up 1 base and J gave up 1 base, with 9 bases separating them. Germline loops: CDR1 SGHTA, CDR2 FQGNSA. The CDR3 DNA reads as TGTGCCAGCAGCTTAGGTCCTAGCGGCACAGATACGCAGTATTTT. It yields the protein CASSLGPSGTDTQYF.

The chain joins TRBV5-1 to TRBJ2-2; D is undetermined. Trimming removed 5 bases at V and 6 bases at J, with 14 bases between. Germline CDR1 and CDR2: SGHRS and YFSETQ. There are 14 residues in the CDR3. In DNA, the CDR3 is TGCGCCAGCAGTCAGACGGTCAGTTCCGGGGAGCTGTTTTTT. This codes for CASSQTVSSGELFF.

The rearrangement links TRBV6-4 to TRBJ2-2, with 11 nucleotides matching TRBD2. CDR1 is MRHNA and CDR2 is SNTAGT in the germline V gene. V gave up 7 bases and J gave up 8 bases; unmatched junction bases: 6. The CDR3 is 14 amino acids. The CDR3 loop is CASTKLAGAGELFF. CDR3 DNA: TGTGCCAGCACCAAACTAGCGGGAGCTGGGGAGCTGTTTTTT.

The V gene is TRBV7-8, the J gene TRBJ2-2; 8 nucleotides agree with TRBD1. V shed 5 bases and J 5 bases; nucleotides not matched to a gene: 10. Germline V gene data show CDR1 as SGHVS and CDR2 as FQNEAQ. The CDR3 spans 16 residues. CDR3: CASSLDQGAGTGELFF. CDR3 nucleotide sequence: TGTGCCAGCAGCCTAGACCAGGGGGCGGGGACCGGGGAGCTGTTTTTT.

This chain links TRBV7-2 with TRBJ1-1; D gene unclear. This CDR3 has 14 amino acids. V was trimmed by 4 bases and J by 6 bases, leaving 15 bases between them. Germline CDR1 reads SGHTA; CDR2 reads FQGNSA. In DNA form, the CDR3 reads TGTGCCAGCAGCTCGCGACCTAGCCCCGCTGAAGCTTTCTTT. It yields the protein CASSSRPSPAEAFF.

The chain employs TRBV4-3 and TRBJ2-3, with D perhaps matching TRBD1 or TRBD2 (5 bases each). Trimming took 2 bases from V and 0 from J, leaving 18 bases between them. There are 18 residues in the CDR3. Germline V gene sequence: CDR1 LGHNA, CDR2 YSLEER. CDR3 DNA: TGCGCCAGCAGCCAATTACCCCCGGGACCCGCGAGCACAGATACGCAGTATTTT. Encoded protein: CASSQLPPGPASTDTQYF.